Sequencing of this TCR beta chain was carried out in a study of blood T cell repertoires in COVID-19. Study details: Both acute and convalescent COVID-19 samples were obtained from the United States, Italy and Spain. Sample material is recorded as cDNA or gDNA derived from T cells, B-cell-depleted T cells, or PBMCs.

Per the study methods: Researchers report that nucleated cell counts were estimated from reference gene primer amplification. Only in-frame clones appear in the TCRdb table, and some are missing; sequencing was by immunoSEQ multiplex PCR. Clonal size and the V and J genes are those of that table, whereas D and trimming came from the DNA. The sample lists about 360,000 clones, 81% occurring once. Germline V gives CDR1 MNHEY, CDR2 SVGAGI. V lost 7 bases and J 5 bases, leaving 17 bases between the germline ends. The CDR3 length is 15 residues. The specimen was peripheral blood. The TCR was taken from a human donor with acute or convalescent COVID-19. The donor label of this sample is uncertain. V and J are TRBV6-5 and TRBJ2-2, with a weak D call TRBD2 (7 bases). CDR3 sequence: CASKFGGPGTGELFF. The CDR3 DNA reads TGTGCCAGCAAGTTCGGGGGGCCGGGTACCGGGGAGCTGTTTTTT.